This is a list of T cell receptor beta chains from one sample in a study of blood T cell repertoires in COVID-19. TCRdb keeps only in-frame clones here, not all; method: immunoSEQ multiplex PCR. The data contain a few hundred thousand clones, roughly 80% of them seen just once; the ten biggest clones take up around 3.5%. Sequences were obtained from peripheral blood. Source of these receptors: a woman between 18 and 29 years old with acute or convalescent COVID-19. CDR3s include the opening cysteine and the closing phenylalanine or tryptophan. Fields, in order: J gene, V gene, D gene, clone size, CDR3 DNA, CDR3 protein. The D gene is left open where the match is weak. Rows give clone size only sometimes, using once, few, many, or a class for an expanded clone.

TRBJ2-7,TRBV6-2/TRBV6-3,TRBD2,NA,TGTGCCAGCAGCGCTATCGGGACTAGCGGGGAAAAGCAGTACTTC,CASSAIGTSGEKQYF
TRBJ2-7,TRBV2,TRBD1,NA,TGTGCCAGCAGACACGCGACAGGGATTGACTACGAGCAGTACTTC,CASRHATGIDYEQYF
TRBJ2-6,TRBV7-2,NA,NA,TGTGCCAGCAGCTTAGGCGGGACTTCTGGGGCCAACGTCCTGACTTTC,CASSLGGTSGANVLTF
TRBJ1-6,TRBV19,NA,NA,TGTGCCAGTAGCGTAAAGACAGGTCTGAATTCACCCCTCCACTTT,CASSVKTGLNSPLHF
TRBJ2-1,TRBV3-1/TRBV3-2,TRBD2,few,TGTGCCAGCAGTCTACCGGGACTAGATGTCCATGAGCAGTTCTTC,CASSLPGLDVHEQFF
TRBJ1-4,TRBV18,TRBD1,NA,TGTGCCAGCTCATGGACAGGGGTTTCGGGTGAAAAACTGTTTTTT,CASSWTGVSGEKLFF
TRBJ2-3,TRBV10-1,TRBD2,few,TGCGCCAGCAGTGAGTCACCAGCGGGAGGTCGGGATACGCAGTATTTT,CASSESPAGGRDTQYF
TRBJ1-6,TRBV5-1,TRBD1,NA,TGCGCCAGCAGCTCGCAAGATGGGACAGGGACAAATTCACCCCTCCACTTT,CASSSQDGTGTNSPLHF
TRBJ1-2,TRBV18,NA,NA,TGTGCCAGCTCAGCGGGAAATAACTATGGCTACACCTTC,CASSAGNNYGYTF
TRBJ1-1,TRBV6-6,TRBD1,NA,TGTGCCAGCACGGCAGGGGGAAACACTGAAGCTTTCTTT,CASTAGGNTEAFF
TRBJ2-1,TRBV19,NA,NA,TGTGCCAGTAGCCGGGACACGAGCTCCTACAATGAGCAGTTCTTC,CASSRDTSSYNEQFF
TRBJ1-4,TRBV19,NA,NA,TGTGCCAGTGCCAGGCCCGCAACTAATGAAAAACTGTTTTTT,CASARPATNEKLFF
TRBJ1-4,TRBV15,TRBD1,few,TGTGCCACCAGCGGACAGGGAACTAATGAAAAACTGTTTTTT,CATSGQGTNEKLFF
TRBJ2-1,TRBV15,NA,NA,TGTGCCACCAGCAGCCTACAACTAGTCACTGAGCAGTTCTTC,CATSSLQLVTEQFF
TRBJ1-2,TRBV19,NA,once,TGTGCCAGTAGTATAGGGTCGCAGGGCTACACCTTC,CASSIGSQGYTF
TRBJ2-7,TRBV7-9,TRBD1,NA,TGTGCCAGCAGCTTAGGGGCAGGGGGTCCTATGGAGCAGTACTTC,CASSLGAGGPMEQYF
TRBJ1-4,TRBV6-1,TRBD1,few,TGTGCCAGCAGTGAATTGACGGGACAGGGTAACGAAAAACTGTTTTTT,CASSELTGQGNEKLFF
TRBJ1-5,TRBV3-1/TRBV3-2,NA,once,TGTGCCAGCAGCCAAGATCCGGGTAGCAATCAGCCCCAGCATTTT,CASSQDPGSNQPQHF
TRBJ1-4,TRBV2,NA,NA,TGTGCCAGCAGTGAAGCCGTTTCGGCTAATGAAAAACTGTTTTTT,CASSEAVSANEKLFF
TRBJ1-4,TRBV28,TRBD1,NA,TGTGCCAGCAGCCACCAGACAGGGGTGGGGGAAAAACTGTTTTTT,CASSHQTGVGEKLFF
TRBJ2-2,TRBV29-1,NA,NA,TGCAGCGTTGCGGTTTACGCCGGGGAGCTGTTTTTT,CSVAVYAGELFF
TRBJ1-1,TRBV11-2,TRBD1,NA,TGTGCCAGCAGACCTGGACAGGGGCCTCGGGAAGCTTTCTTT,CASRPGQGPREAFF
TRBJ2-1,TRBV9,TRBD2,NA,TGTGCCAGCAGCGTAGCCTGGGGGACTAGTGGGCGTGGGGGTGAGCAGTTCTTC,CASSVAWGTSGRGGEQFF
TRBJ1-3,TRBV11-3,NA,NA,TGTGCCAGCAGTGGGCCCGGCTCTGGAAACACCATATATTTT,CASSGPGSGNTIYF
TRBJ1-5,TRBV7-8,TRBD1,NA,TGTGCCAGCAGCCAAGGGACAGGGGGATGGGGATGGGGCAATCAGCCCCAGCATTTT,CASSQGTGGWGWGNQPQHF
TRBJ2-1,TRBV19,NA,NA,TGTGCCAGTAGTCGAAGAAGCGAGGGCTCCTACAATGAGCAGTTCTTC,CASSRRSEGSYNEQFF
TRBJ2-7,TRBV9,NA,NA,TGTGCCAGCAGCGTAGTGGGGGAGGCGGCCTACGAGCAGTACTTC,CASSVVGEAAYEQYF